Listed below are T cell receptor beta chains from one sample, sequenced in a study of T cells in Graves' hyperthyroidism and ophthalmopathy. TCRdb re-called the multiplex PCR reads through MiXCR, storing one row per CDR3 protein. The sample contains 470,000 or so distinct CDR3 sequences, less than 25% of which appear only once. The sample comprised blood. The receptors were gathered from a man aged 18 to 30 with Graves' hyperthyroidism. The CDR3 runs from the conserved cysteine through the conserved F or W. D genes are given only for firm matches. Rows give clone size only sometimes, using once, few, many, or a class for an expanded clone.

d_call clone_size j_call v_call cdr3_nt cdr3_aa
- many TRBJ2-4 TRBV7-9 TGTGCCAGCAGCTCGAAGGTGTGGGGGACGGAGGCGGGAAACATTCAGTACTTC CASSSKVWGTEAGNIQYF
- - TRBJ1-1 TRBV12-3/TRBV12-4 TGTGCCAGCAGTTTGTTAGGGGGAGGATACACTGAAGCTTTCTTT CASSLLGGGYTEAFF
TRBD2 few TRBJ2-7 TRBV30 TGTGCCTGGAATGCGGGAGGGCCTTGGAACGAGCAGTACTTC CAWNAGGPWNEQYF
TRBD1 many TRBJ2-7 TRBV24-1 TGTGCCACCAGTGATTCCGGACAGGGGACGAACGAGCAGTACTTC CATSDSGQGTNEQYF
- many TRBJ1-2 TRBV12-3/TRBV12-4 TGTGCCAGCAGTCTATACGGAGTTCCTAACTATGGCTACACCTTC CASSLYGVPNYGYTF
TRBD1 many TRBJ2-5 TRBV20-1 TGCAGTGCTAGAGCTATGAACAGGGGGCAAGAGACCCAGTACTTC CSARAMNRGQETQYF
TRBD2 many TRBJ2-7 TRBV19 TGTGCCAGTAGTATAGATCCGGGGACTAGCGCATACGAGCAGTACTTC CASSIDPGTSAYEQYF
- many TRBJ2-5 TRBV6-1 TGTGCCAGCAGTGAATCTACTCCGGGCTGGGTGGGGCAAGAGACCCAGTACTTC CASSESTPGWVGQETQYF
TRBD1 many TRBJ2-7 TRBV7-9 TGTGCCAGCAGCGTAGGACAGGGGGCCCACGAGCAGTACTTC CASSVGQGAHEQYF
- few TRBJ1-2 TRBV29-1 TGCAGCGCCGAGGAGGGGATGGATAACTATGGCTACACCTTC CSAEEGMDNYGYTF
- many TRBJ2-7 TRBV28 TGTGCCAGCCAGTGGAGGGGAGCTTACGAGCAGTACTTC CASQWRGAYEQYF
- - TRBJ1-3 TRBV12-3/TRBV12-4 TGTGCCAGCAGTTTAAGCGGAAATGGAAACACCATATATTTT CASSLSGNGNTIYF
- many TRBJ1-2 TRBV27 TGTGCCAGCAGTGCCACTCGGACCGTCGTTGGAGGCTACACCTTC CASSATRTVVGGYTF
- many TRBJ2-5 TRBV15 TGTGCCACCAGCAGAGATGGCGTCAGCCAAGAGACCCAGTACTTC CATSRDGVSQETQYF
- - TRBJ2-7 TRBV20-1 TGCAGTGCTAGAGACCGGGACGGATACTACGAGCAGTACTTC CSARDRDGYYEQYF
- many TRBJ1-1 TRBV19 TGTGCCAGTAGTTACAGGAGTACTGAAGCTTTCTTT CASSYRSTEAFF
TRBD1 few TRBJ1-5 TRBV27 TGTGCCAGCATCAAGTACCGGGACAGATATAGCAATCAGCCCCAGCATTTT CASIKYRDRYSNQPQHF
TRBD2 many TRBJ2-7 TRBV12-3/TRBV12-4 TGTGCCAGCAGTGGGACTAGTACTGGCGAGCAGTACTTC CASSGTSTGEQYF
- many TRBJ1-2 TRBV12-3/TRBV12-4 TGTGCCAGCAGTTTACCTCGGGGGGGGATAAGTAGTGGCTACACCTTC CASSLPRGGISSGYTF
- - TRBJ2-7 TRBV7-9 TGTGCCAGCAGCTCTGGCGGACCTGGAGGCGAGCAGTACTTC CASSSGGPGGEQYF
- many TRBJ2-7 TRBV2 TGTGCCAGCAGTGAAATTAGGGGCAGGAGCTCCTACGAGCAGTACTTC CASSEIRGRSSYEQYF
- many TRBJ1-1 TRBV19 TGTGCCAGTAGGGCGGGGGCCATCACTGAAGCTTTCTTT CASRAGAITEAFF
- many TRBJ2-7 TRBV10-3 TGTGCCATCAACCCTACAGGACAGATCTACGAGCAGTACTTC CAINPTGQIYEQYF
- many TRBJ1-2 TRBV19 TGTGCCAGTAGTATTAGGGACTCGCTCTATGGCTACACCTTC CASSIRDSLYGYTF
TRBD1 - TRBJ2-5 TRBV11-2 TGTGCCAGCAGCTTAGGGGACAGGAGGCCAGAGACCCAGTACTTC CASSLGDRRPETQYF
- many TRBJ1-6 TRBV6-1 TGTGCCAGCAAGCGGGACGGGAATTCACCCCTCCACTTT CASKRDGNSPLHF
- many TRBJ1-3 TRBV11-2 TGTGCCAGCAGCTCGCTTACAGGGTATGGAAACACCATATATTTT CASSSLTGYGNTIYF
TRBD1 - TRBJ1-2 TRBV12-3/TRBV12-4 TGTGCCAGCAGTCCGACAGGGGAGGTTAGCTACACCTTC CASSPTGEVSYTF
TRBD2 many TRBJ2-7 TRBV9 TGTGCCAGCAGCGGAGGACTAGGCCCCCACGAGCAGTACTTC CASSGGLGPHEQYF
TRBD1 few TRBJ1-5 TRBV19 TGTGCCAGTAGTATAGACCGGGACAGGGGACTCTCTAGCAATCAGCCCCAGCATTTT CASSIDRDRGLSSNQPQHF
- many TRBJ2-7 TRBV5-1 TGCGCCAGCAGCTTGGGGGACGTGTACTCCTACGAGCAGTACTTC CASSLGDVYSYEQYF
- many TRBJ2-7 TRBV6-1 TGTGCCAGCAGTGAAATATCCTACGAGCAGTACTTC CASSEISYEQYF